Reported below is one TCR beta chain. The antigen remains unidentified. These data belong to a study of cytomegalovirus exposure and HLA in healthy donors. Study-level points and caveats: Previous analysis showed most TCR beta V segments were productive about 87% or about 30% of the time.

Primers: 60 Vbeta forward and 13 Jbeta reverse. Method: immunoSEQ multiplex PCR; TCRdb's copy keeps in-frame clones and lacks some. The data contain fewer than 130,000 clones, around 85% of them singletons. The germline V gene encodes CDR1 SGHTA and CDR2 FQGNSA. J gave up 6 bases and V 3 bases, and 10 bases lay outside the gene matches. The CDR3 covers 16 residues. This chain joins TRBV7-2 and TRBJ2-3, with TRBD1 identical over 9 bases. The clonotype originates from a man aged 25 to 45 in good health and CMV-seropositive. What was sequenced was PBMCs. Here the CDR3 reads CASSFGTGTGTDTQYF. The CDR3 DNA sequence: TGTGCCAGCAGCTTCGGCACCGGGACAGGGACCGATACGCAGTATTTT.